This TCR beta chain is drawn from a study of spatial heterogeneity in lung cancer. Study-level background: Donation came from around 72 patients with untreated early-stage non-small cell lung cancer.

Germline V gives CDR1 SGDLS, CDR2 YYNGEE. V lost 0 bases to trimming and J lost 3 bases, with 15 bases between them. The CDR3 consists of 16 residues. MiXCR was run by TCRdb on the 5' RACE reads, yielding one entry per CDR3 protein. The profile shows more than 95,000 distinct CDR3 sequences, 12% of them singletons. Time point noted: blood at routine non-recurrence follow-up after resection. From tumor, nontumor lung or frozen PBMC, whole RNA was taken unsorted for sequencing. The sequencing used PBMCs, collected at follow-up. This sequence was found in a male donor with early-stage non-small cell lung cancer. This chain joins TRBV9 and TRBJ1-1; possible D gene TRBD1, 5 bases. Here the CDR3 DNA reads TGTGCCAGCAGCGTAGCTAGCCCCGGCAGGGACACTGAAGCTTTCTTT. Its protein product is CASSVASPGRDTEAFF.